Described below is a single T cell receptor beta chain sequence and its context. The CDR3 length is 16 residues. CDR1 and CDR2 (germline): MDHEN, SYDVKM. Between the trimmed V and J ends, which lost 3 bases and 4 bases, there was a span of 13 bases. This specimen belongs to a study of blood T cell repertoires in COVID-19. Some clones are missing from TCRdb's copy, which holds only in-frame ones; the method was immunoSEQ multiplex PCR. Here the sample spans about 380,000 clones, 81% being singletons. The clonotype was recovered from a human donor with acute or convalescent COVID-19. The donor label of this sample is uncertain. The chain recombines TRBV28 with TRBJ1-6; TRBD1 is a possible D gene (5 bases). Sequencing input: peripheral blood. CDR3 sequence reads: CASSFGAGPYNSPLHF. The CDR3 bases are TGTGCCAGCAGTTTTGGGGCAGGGCCTTATAATTCACCCCTCCACTTT.